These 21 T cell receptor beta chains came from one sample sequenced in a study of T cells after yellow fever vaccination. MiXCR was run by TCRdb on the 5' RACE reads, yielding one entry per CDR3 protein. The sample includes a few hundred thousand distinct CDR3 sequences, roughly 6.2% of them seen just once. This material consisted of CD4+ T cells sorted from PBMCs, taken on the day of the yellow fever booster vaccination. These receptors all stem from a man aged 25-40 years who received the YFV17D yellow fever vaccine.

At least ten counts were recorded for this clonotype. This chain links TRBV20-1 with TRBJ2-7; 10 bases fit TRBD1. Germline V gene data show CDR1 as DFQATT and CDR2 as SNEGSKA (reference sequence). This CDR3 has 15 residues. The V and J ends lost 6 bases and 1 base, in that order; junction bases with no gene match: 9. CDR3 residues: CSARRPGQGSYEQYF. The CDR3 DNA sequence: TGCAGTGCCAGGCGCCCGGGACAGGGGTCCTACGAGCAGTACTTC.

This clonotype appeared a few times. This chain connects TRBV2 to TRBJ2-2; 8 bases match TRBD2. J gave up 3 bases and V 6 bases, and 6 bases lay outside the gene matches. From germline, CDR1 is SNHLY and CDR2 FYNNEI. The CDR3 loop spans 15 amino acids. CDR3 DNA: TGTGCCAGCAGACCCCCGGGACTAGACACCGGGGAGCTGTTTTTT. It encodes CASRPPGLDTGELFF.

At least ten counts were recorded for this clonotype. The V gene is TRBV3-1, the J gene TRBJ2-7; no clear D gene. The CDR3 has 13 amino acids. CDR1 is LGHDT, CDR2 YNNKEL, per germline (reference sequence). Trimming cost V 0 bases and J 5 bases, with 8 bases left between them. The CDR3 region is CASSQDRLNEQYF. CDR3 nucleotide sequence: TGTGCCAGCAGCCAAGATCGTCTCAACGAGCAGTACTTC.

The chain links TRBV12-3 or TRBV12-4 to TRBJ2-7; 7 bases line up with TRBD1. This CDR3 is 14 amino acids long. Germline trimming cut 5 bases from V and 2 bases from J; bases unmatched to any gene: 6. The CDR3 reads CASSNDRDPYEQYF. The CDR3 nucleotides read TGTGCCAGCAGTAACGACAGGGACCCCTACGAGCAGTACTTC.

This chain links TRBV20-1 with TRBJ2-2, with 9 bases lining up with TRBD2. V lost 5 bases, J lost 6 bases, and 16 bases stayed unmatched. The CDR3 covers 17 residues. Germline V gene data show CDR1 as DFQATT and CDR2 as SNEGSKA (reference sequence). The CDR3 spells CSALAGAGSSSAGELFF. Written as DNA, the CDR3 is TGCAGTGCTTTAGCGGGAGCGGGAAGTTCGTCGGCCGGGGAGCTGTTTTTT.

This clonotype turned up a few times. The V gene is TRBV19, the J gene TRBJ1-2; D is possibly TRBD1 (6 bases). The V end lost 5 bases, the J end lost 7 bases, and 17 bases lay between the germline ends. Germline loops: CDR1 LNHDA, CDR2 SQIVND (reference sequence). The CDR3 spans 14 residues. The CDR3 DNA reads TGTGCCAGTAGTGTAAGGACAGACCGAGTTGGCTACACCTTC. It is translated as CASSVRTDRVGYTF.

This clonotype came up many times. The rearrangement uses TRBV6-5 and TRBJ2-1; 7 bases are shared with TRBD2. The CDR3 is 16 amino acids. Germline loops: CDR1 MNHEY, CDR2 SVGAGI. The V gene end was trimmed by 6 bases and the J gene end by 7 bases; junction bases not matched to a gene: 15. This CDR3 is CASSSTPASGANEQFF. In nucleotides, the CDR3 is TGTGCCAGCAGCTCTACTCCCGCTAGCGGAGCTAATGAGCAGTTCTTC.

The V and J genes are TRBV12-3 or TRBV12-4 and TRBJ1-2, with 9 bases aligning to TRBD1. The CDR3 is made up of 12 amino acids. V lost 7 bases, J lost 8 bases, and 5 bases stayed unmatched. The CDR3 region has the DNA TGTGCCAGCACCGGGACAGGGCAGGGCTACACCTTC. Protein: CASTGTGQGYTF.

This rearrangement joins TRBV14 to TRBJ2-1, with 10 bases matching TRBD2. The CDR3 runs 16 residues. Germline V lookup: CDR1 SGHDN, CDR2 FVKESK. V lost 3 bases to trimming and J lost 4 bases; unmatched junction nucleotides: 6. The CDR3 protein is CASSHQAGGTYNEQFF. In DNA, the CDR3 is TGTGCCAGCAGCCATCAAGCGGGAGGGACATACAATGAGCAGTTCTTC. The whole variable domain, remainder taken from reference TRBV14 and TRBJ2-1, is EAGVTQFPSHSVIEKGQTVTLRCDPISGHDNLYWYRRVMGKEIKFLLHFVKESKQDESGMPNNRFLAERTGGTYSTLKVQPAELEDSGVYFCASSHQAGGTYNEQFFGPGTRLTVL.

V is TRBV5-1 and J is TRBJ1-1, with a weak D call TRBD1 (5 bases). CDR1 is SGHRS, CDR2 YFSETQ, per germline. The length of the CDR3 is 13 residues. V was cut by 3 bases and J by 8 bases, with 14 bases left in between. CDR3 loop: CASSSTGPTEAFF. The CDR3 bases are TGCGCCAGCAGCTCAACGGGACCGACAGAAGCTTTCTTT.

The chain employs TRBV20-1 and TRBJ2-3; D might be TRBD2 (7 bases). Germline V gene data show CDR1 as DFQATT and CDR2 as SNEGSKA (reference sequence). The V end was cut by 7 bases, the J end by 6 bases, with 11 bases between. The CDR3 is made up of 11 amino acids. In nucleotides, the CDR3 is TGCAGTGTGGGGGGGGCCGATACGCAGTATTTT. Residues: CSVGGADTQYF.

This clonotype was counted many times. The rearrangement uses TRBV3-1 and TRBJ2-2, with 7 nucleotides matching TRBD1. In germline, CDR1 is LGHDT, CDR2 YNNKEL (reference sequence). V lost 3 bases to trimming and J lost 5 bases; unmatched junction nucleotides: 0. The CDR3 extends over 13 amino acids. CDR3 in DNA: TGTGCCAGCAGCCAGGGACAGACCGGGGAGCTGTTTTTT. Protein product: CASSQGQTGELFF.

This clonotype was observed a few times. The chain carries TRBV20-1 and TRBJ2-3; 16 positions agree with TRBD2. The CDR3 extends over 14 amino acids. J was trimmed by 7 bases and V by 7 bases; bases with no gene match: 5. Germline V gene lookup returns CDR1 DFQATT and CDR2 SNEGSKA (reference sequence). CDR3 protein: CSGGLAGGRNTQYF. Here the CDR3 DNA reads TGCAGTGGGGGACTAGCGGGAGGGCGAAATACGCAGTATTTT.

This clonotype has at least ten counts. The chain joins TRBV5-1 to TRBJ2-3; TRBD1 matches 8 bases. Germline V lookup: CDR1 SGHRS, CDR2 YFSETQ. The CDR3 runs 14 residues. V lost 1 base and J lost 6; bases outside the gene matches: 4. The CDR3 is CASSLSGGADTQYF. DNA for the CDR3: TGCGCCAGCAGCTTGTCAGGGGGCGCGGATACGCAGTATTTT.

In nucleotides, the CDR3 is TGTGCCAGCAGTTTAAACCGGGACAGAGAAGCTTTCTTT. Translated: CASSLNRDREAFF. The chain uses TRBV27 and TRBJ1-1; 7 bases map to TRBD1. Germline lookup yields CDR1 MNHEY and CDR2 SMNVEV (reference sequence). This CDR3 region has 13 residues. V trimming: 2 bases; J trimming: 8 bases; junction bases outside the gene matches: 5.

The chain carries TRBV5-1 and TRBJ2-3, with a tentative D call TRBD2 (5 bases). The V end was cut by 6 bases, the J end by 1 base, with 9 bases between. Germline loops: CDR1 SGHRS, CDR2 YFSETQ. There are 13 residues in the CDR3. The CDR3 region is CASMRVGTDTQYF. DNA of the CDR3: TGCGCCAGCATGAGGGTGGGCACAGATACGCAGTATTTT.

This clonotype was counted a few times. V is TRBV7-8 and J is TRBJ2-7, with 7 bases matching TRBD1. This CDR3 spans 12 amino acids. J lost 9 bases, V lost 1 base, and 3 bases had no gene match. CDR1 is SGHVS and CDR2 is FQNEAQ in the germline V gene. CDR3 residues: CASSLDRDRQYF. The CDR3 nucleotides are TGTGCCAGCAGCTTAGACCGGGACAGGCAGTACTTC.

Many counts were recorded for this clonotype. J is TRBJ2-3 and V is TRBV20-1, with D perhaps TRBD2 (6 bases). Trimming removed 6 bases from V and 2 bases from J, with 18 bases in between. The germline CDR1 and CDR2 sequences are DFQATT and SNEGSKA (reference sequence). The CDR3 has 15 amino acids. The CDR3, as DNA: TGCAGTGCCCCAACCCCAGCGGGCAACACAGATACGCAGTATTTT. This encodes CSAPTPAGNTDTQYF.

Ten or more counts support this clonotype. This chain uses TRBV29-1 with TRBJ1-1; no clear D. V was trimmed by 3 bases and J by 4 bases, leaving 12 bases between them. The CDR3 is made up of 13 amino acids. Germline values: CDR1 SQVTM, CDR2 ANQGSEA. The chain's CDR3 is CSVDREGFTEAFF. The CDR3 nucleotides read TGCAGCGTTGATAGGGAGGGATTCACTGAAGCTTTCTTT. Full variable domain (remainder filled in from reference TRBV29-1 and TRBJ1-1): SAVISQKPSRDICQRGTSLTIQCQVDSQVTMMFWYRQQPGQSLTLIATANQGSEATYESGFVIDKFPISRPNLTFSTLTVSNMSPEDSSIYLCSVDREGFTEAFFGQGTRLTVV.

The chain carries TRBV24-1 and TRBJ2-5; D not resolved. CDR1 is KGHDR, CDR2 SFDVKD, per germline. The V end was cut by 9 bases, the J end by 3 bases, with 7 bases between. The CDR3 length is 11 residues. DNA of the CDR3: TGTGCCACCGGGAACGAAGAGACCCAGTACTTC. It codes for CATGNEETQYF.

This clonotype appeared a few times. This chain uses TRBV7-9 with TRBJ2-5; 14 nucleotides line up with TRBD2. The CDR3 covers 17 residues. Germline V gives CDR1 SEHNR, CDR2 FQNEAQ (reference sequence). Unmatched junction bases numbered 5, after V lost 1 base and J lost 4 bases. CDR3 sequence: CASSLEGLAGGLETQYF. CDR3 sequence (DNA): TGTGCCAGCAGCTTAGAAGGACTAGCGGGAGGTTTAGAGACCCAGTACTTC.